The 21 T cell receptor beta chains listed next were all sequenced from one sample in a study of blood T cell repertoires in COVID-19. Clones were sequenced by immunoSEQ multiplex PCR, and TCRdb holds only the in-frame ones, with some missing. The sample records some 150,000 clones, approximately 87% being singletons. The material sequenced was PBMCs or T cells enriched from blood (not recorded which). The receptors here all came from a woman aged 30 to 39 with acute COVID-19.

V gene TRBV11-1 combines with J gene TRBJ1-5; no clear D gene. Trimming left V 4 bases short and J 7 bases short, with 11 bases between. Germline V gene data show CDR1 as SGHAT and CDR2 as FQDESV (reference sequence). CDR3 length equals 13 residues. CDR3 in DNA: TGTGCCAGCAGCTCCCATCGCGGACAGCCCCAGCATTTT. Protein: CASSSHRGQPQHF. Supplemented by reference TRBV11-1 and TRBJ1-5, the full variable domain reads EAEVAQSPRYKITEKSQAVAFWCDPISGHATLYWYRQILGQGPELLVQFQDESVVDDSQLPKDRFSAERLKGVDSTLKIQPAELGDSAMYLCASSSHRGQPQHFGDGTRLSIL.

The chain couples TRBV7-9 to TRBJ2-7; the D gene is possibly TRBD2 (6 bases). This CDR3 is 14 amino acids long. Trimming took 1 base from V and 5 from J, leaving 12 bases between them. Germline V gene data show CDR1 as SEHNR and CDR2 as FQNEAQ (reference sequence). The CDR3 sequence: CASSLGVGGNEQYF. CDR3 coding DNA: TGTGCCAGCAGCTTAGGTGTTGGAGGGAACGAGCAGTACTTC.

This chain links TRBV11-2 with TRBJ2-6, with TRBD1 matching over 7 bases. The CDR3 spans 17 residues. V was clipped by 3 bases and J by 2 bases; unmatched bases: 7. Germline assignment: CDR1 SGHAT and CDR2 FQNNGV. The CDR3: CASSFTDRVAGANVLTF. As DNA, the CDR3 is TGTGCCAGCAGCTTTACTGACAGGGTAGCTGGGGCCAACGTCCTGACTTTC.

V is TRBV7-3 and J is TRBJ1-1; TRBD1 is a possible D gene (5 bases). Germline CDR1 is SGHTA and CDR2 is FQGTGA. The CDR3 contains 13 residues. Trimming left V 5 bases short and J 11 bases short, with 18 bases between. The CDR3 reads CASSPGQGITAFF. The CDR3 bases are TGTGCCAGCAGCCCTGGGCAGGGCATTACGGCTTTCTTT.

The chain links TRBV7-9 to TRBJ2-7; 8 bases map to TRBD1. There are 13 residues in the CDR3. With 5 bases clipped from V and 3 bases from J, the junction kept 3 bases outside the gene matches. CDR1 and CDR2 from the germline V gene are SEHNR and FQNEAQ (reference sequence). In nucleotides, the CDR3 is TGTGCCAGCAGCACCGGGACAGGCTACGAGCAGTACTTC. It is translated as CASSTGTGYEQYF.

The chain is built from TRBV5-6 and TRBJ2-7, with D maybe TRBD1 (5 bases). The CDR3 contains 15 residues. Germline V lookup: CDR1 SGHDT, CDR2 YYEEEE. Trimming took off 0 bases at V and 6 bases at J, with 16 bases between the two ends. For the CDR3, the DNA is TGTGCCAGCAGCTTGGTATCGACAGCCTTCTCCGAGCAGTACTTC. Translation: CASSLVSTAFSEQYF.

The V call is TRBV19, the J call TRBJ1-2, with 7 bases aligning to TRBD1. The V and J ends lost 8 bases and 1 base, in that order; junction bases with no gene match: 10. The CDR3 loop spans 15 amino acids. Germline V gene data show CDR1 as LNHDA and CDR2 as SQIVND (reference sequence). CDR3 sequence: CASGERQGGNYGYTF. In DNA form, the CDR3 reads TGTGCCAGTGGAGAAAGACAGGGAGGTAACTATGGCTACACCTTC.

V and J are TRBV6-4 and TRBJ2-5; 9 bases line up with TRBD2. The CDR3 has 16 amino acids. Germline assignment: CDR1 MRHNA and CDR2 SNTAGT. V gave up 0 bases and J gave up 4 bases; unmatched junction bases: 6. The CDR3 bases are TGTGCCAGCAGTGACTCGCGGCGAGCGGGAGGAGAGACCCAGTACTTC. Its translation: CASSDSRRAGGETQYF.

The chain recombines TRBV28 with TRBJ1-2; 9 nucleotides match TRBD1. Germline V gives CDR1 MDHEN, CDR2 SYDVKM. J gave up 7 bases and V 7 bases, and 13 bases lay outside the gene matches. This CDR3 is built from 15 residues. CDR3 sequence: CASTNAGTGSGGYTF. Written as DNA, the CDR3 is TGTGCCAGCACCAATGCCGGGACAGGGTCAGGTGGCTACACCTTC.

This chain connects TRBV20-1 to TRBJ2-5, with D hard to call. This CDR3 comprises 10 residues. From germline, CDR1 is DFQATT and CDR2 SNEGSKA (reference sequence). V gave up 6 bases and J gave up 4 bases, with 6 bases separating them. The CDR3 nucleotides read TGCAGTGCGTCTTCAGAGACCCAGTACTTC. Encoded protein: CSASSETQYF.

The V and J genes are TRBV7-9 and TRBJ1-4, with 7 bases that match TRBD1. Germline values: CDR1 SEHNR, CDR2 FQNEAQ (reference sequence). This CDR3 is 15 amino acids long. The V gene end was trimmed by 7 bases and the J gene end by 5 bases; junction bases not matched to a gene: 10. CDR3 DNA sequence: TGTGCCAGCACCGAATGGGGCAGGGGGAATGAAAAACTGTTTTTT. Protein: CASTEWGRGNEKLFF.

The J gene is TRBJ2-3, the V gene TRBV5-1; 12 positions agree with TRBD2. CDR3 length: 16 residues. Germline CDR1 SGHRS, CDR2 YFSETQ. V was clipped by 5 bases and J by 4 bases; unmatched bases: 8. CDR3 sequence: CASSFLAGGPPDTQYF. CDR3 DNA: TGCGCCAGCAGTTTTCTAGCGGGAGGGCCCCCAGATACGCAGTATTTT.

The V call is TRBV7-2, the J call TRBJ1-2; D remains ambiguous. V was trimmed by 5 bases and J by 5 bases, leaving 9 bases between them. Looked up from germline, CDR1 is SGHTA and CDR2 is FQGNSA. There are 12 residues in the CDR3. For the CDR3, the DNA is TGTGCCAGCAGCCAGACTGGATATGGCTACACCTTC. This codes for CASSQTGYGYTF.

V and J are TRBV20-1 and TRBJ2-4; D is possibly TRBD1 (5 bases). Trimming shortened V by 5 bases and J by 6 bases, and 8 bases separated the two germline ends. The CDR3 totals 11 residues. CDR1 and CDR2 from the germline V gene are DFQATT and SNEGSKA (reference sequence). CDR3 coding DNA: TGCAGTGCTGATCAGGGAAACATTCAGTACTTC. Its protein is CSADQGNIQYF.

The chain is built from TRBV30 and TRBJ2-7; 7 bases line up with TRBD1. The CDR3 loop spans 13 amino acids. V shed 4 bases and J 0 bases; nucleotides not matched to a gene: 3. Germline V lookup: CDR1 GTSNPN, CDR2 SVGIG (reference sequence). This CDR3 reads CAWMGTDSYEQYF. The CDR3 DNA reads TGTGCCTGGATGGGGACAGACTCCTACGAGCAGTACTTC.

V gene TRBV27 combines with J gene TRBJ1-6; perhaps TRBD1 as D (6 bases). Looked up from germline, CDR1 is MNHEY and CDR2 is SMNVEV (reference sequence). V lost 7 bases and J 10 bases, leaving 20 bases between the germline ends. This CDR3 region has 15 residues. As DNA, the CDR3 is TGTGCCAGCAAGCTTGAGGGACACGGGGACTCACCCCTCCACTTT. This sequence encodes CASKLEGHGDSPLHF.

The chain recombines TRBV11-3 with TRBJ2-7, with D perhaps matching TRBD2 (6 bases). The CDR3 covers 14 residues. Germline values: CDR1 SGHNT, CDR2 YENEEA. Between the trimmed V and J ends, which lost 5 bases and 2 bases, there was a span of 13 bases. CDR3 loop: CASSQGAGPYEQYF. CDR3 nucleotides: TGTGCCAGCAGCCAAGGGGCGGGACCCTACGAGCAGTACTTC.

The chain carries TRBV7-3 and TRBJ2-1; a weak D match, TRBD2 (6 bases). The V gene's germline CDR1 is SGHTA and CDR2 FQGTGA. The CDR3 is 16 amino acids. Trimming removed 1 base at V and 4 bases at J, with 14 bases between. CDR3 loop: CASSLIAAGSYNEQFF. CDR3 bases: TGTGCCAGCAGCTTAATTGCGGCGGGATCTTACAATGAGCAGTTCTTC. The full variable domain, in which reference TRBV7-3 and TRBJ2-1 provide the parts outside the CDR3, is GAGVSQTPSNKVTEKGKYVELRCDPISGHTALYWYRQSLGQGPEFLIYFQGTGAADDSGLPNDRFFAVRPEGSVSTLKIQRTERGDSAVYLCASSLIAAGSYNEQFFGPGTRLTVL.

This rearrangement joins TRBV6-6 to TRBJ1-1, with 7 bases lining up with TRBD1. CDR3 length: 16 residues. Germline-derived CDR1 and CDR2 are MNHNY and SVGAGI (reference sequence). J gave up 4 bases and V 8 bases, and 16 bases lay outside the gene matches. The CDR3 DNA sequence: TGTGCCAGCCTATCAACGAGACAGGGATTGAGCACTGAAGCTTTCTTT. The encoded protein is CASLSTRQGLSTEAFF.

The chain uses TRBV7-9 and TRBJ1-5; D possibly corresponds to TRBD1 (5 bases). Deletions cut 1 base from V and 4 bases from J, with 11 bases between. The CDR3 consists of 15 residues. Germline V lookup: CDR1 SEHNR, CDR2 FQNEAQ (reference sequence). The CDR3 loop is CASSLGGTLNQPQHF. CDR3 nucleotide sequence: TGTGCCAGCAGCTTAGGCGGGACGCTTAATCAGCCCCAGCATTTT.

The rearrangement links TRBV14 to TRBJ2-7; D possibly corresponds to TRBD1 (6 bases). Deletions cut 1 base from V and 7 bases from J, with 14 bases between. Germline loops: CDR1 SGHDN, CDR2 FVKESK. The CDR3 length is 14 residues. In nucleotides, the CDR3 is TGTGCCAGCAGCCAAGGGAACCCGACAGGAGAGCAGTACTTC. Protein: CASSQGNPTGEQYF.